These 24 T cell receptor beta chains came from one sample sequenced in a study of beta chain features in type 1 diabetes. General observations from the study: Moderate yet significant TCRB CDR3 shortening was seen in Type 1 diabetes patients in all four CD4+ subsets.

These receptors' targets are unknown. Since all of the isolated RNA was reverse transcribed, expressed TCRB transcripts were what got sequenced. TCRdb keeps only in-frame clones here, not all; method: immunoSEQ multiplex PCR. The table lists 250,000 to 300,000 clones, around 24% of them singletons, with about 0.011% in the top ten. Specimen: naive CD4+ T cells from blood. Receptor source: a young woman with type 1 diabetes.

This clone turned up a few times. V gene TRBV7-3 combines with J gene TRBJ2-3; a possible D gene is TRBD2 (6 bases). V lost 5 bases, J lost 4 bases, and 10 bases lay in between. The CDR3 has 13 residues. CDR1 and CDR2 from the germline V gene are SGHTA and FQGTGA. The CDR3 is CASSQGEADTQYF. Here the CDR3 DNA reads TGTGCCAGCAGCCAAGGGGAGGCAGATACGCAGTATTTT.

This clone was counted only a few times. The rearrangement joins TRBV4-1 to TRBJ2-1; a weak D match, TRBD2 (5 bases). The CDR3 is 16 residues long. Germline CDR1 is MGHRA and CDR2 is YSYEKL. V lost 1 base to trimming and J lost 7 bases, with 17 bases between them. The CDR3 spells CASSQGTSSGENEQFF. In DNA form, the CDR3 reads TGCGCCAGCAGCCAAGGTACATCGAGCGGAGAGAATGAGCAGTTCTTC.

J is TRBJ1-5 and V is TRBV19; D ambiguous. The ends were cut back, 7 bases at V and 5 bases at J, with 21 bases in the middle. The CDR3 runs 16 residues. Germline CDR1 and CDR2: LNHDA and SQIVND (reference sequence). CDR3 nucleotide sequence: TGTGCCAGTACCAAGGCTTCGGGGAGGAGGGATCAGCCCCAGCATTTT. Its translation is CASTKASGRRDQPQHF.

V gene TRBV9 combines with J gene TRBJ2-1, with D possibly being TRBD2 (6 bases). V lost 0 bases, J lost 2 bases, and 12 bases lay in between. Germline V gene data show CDR1 as SGDLS and CDR2 as YYNGEE. The CDR3 is 16 residues long. The CDR3 nucleotides read TGTGCCAGCAGCGTAGCGGGGGATACGACCTACAATGAGCAGTTCTTC. Translated: CASSVAGDTTYNEQFF.

This chain connects TRBV6-4 to TRBJ2-2; TRBD2 is a possible D gene (6 bases). Germline V gene lookup returns CDR1 MRHNA and CDR2 SNTAGT. V lost 5 bases to trimming and J lost 1 base, with 11 bases between them. The length of the CDR3 is 15 residues. CDR3 region: CASSWDSQNTGELFF. In nucleotides, the CDR3 is TGTGCCAGCAGTTGGGACTCCCAGAACACCGGGGAGCTGTTTTTT.

The CDR3 protein is CATYALAEQYF. Here the CDR3 DNA reads TGTGCCACCTACGCTCTCGCCGAGCAGTACTTC. The chain couples TRBV28 to TRBJ2-7; D ambiguous. The CDR3 has 11 residues. Between the trimmed V and J ends, which lost 10 bases and 6 bases, there was a span of 13 bases. Germline loops: CDR1 MDHEN, CDR2 SYDVKM. Combining the CDR3 with reference TRBV28 and TRBJ2-7 gives the whole variable domain DVKVTQSSRYLVKRTGEKVFLECVQDMDHENMFWYRQDPGLGLRLIYFSYDVKMKEKGDIPEGYSVSREKKERFSLILESASTNQTSMYLCATYALAEQYFGPGTRLTVT.

This clone occurred a few times. The chain is built from TRBV5-1 and TRBJ1-2; possible D gene TRBD1, 5 bases. The CDR3 is made up of 14 amino acids. Per germline, CDR1 SGHRS and CDR2 YFSETQ. Between the trimmed V and J ends, which lost 3 bases and 6 bases, there was a span of 15 bases. CDR3 sequence (DNA): TGCGCCAGCAGCTCCGACAGCACCCTTGATGGCTACACCTTC. Encoded protein: CASSSDSTLDGYTF.

V and J are TRBV9 and TRBJ2-3, with 9 bases matching TRBD2. This CDR3 has 15 residues. The germline gives CDR1 SGDLS, CDR2 YYNGEE. V was clipped by 4 bases and J by 5 bases; unmatched bases: 8. In nucleotides, the CDR3 is TGTGCCAGCAGCAAGGTAGCGGGAGCGGGAGATACGCAGTATTTT. Translating gives CASSKVAGAGDTQYF.

J is TRBJ2-2 and V is TRBV2, with 13 bases lining up with TRBD2. CDR1 is SNHLY, CDR2 FYNNEI, per germline. V shed 10 bases and J 4 bases; nucleotides not matched to a gene: 9. This CDR3 spans 16 amino acids. The CDR3 region has the DNA TGTGCCACCGAACTAGCGGGAGGGCCCAGCACCGGGGAGCTGTTTTTT. It specifies CATELAGGPSTGELFF.

This clone occurred a few times. V is TRBV15 and J is TRBJ2-5, with a tentative D call TRBD2 (5 bases). The ends were cut back, 3 bases at V and 4 bases at J, with 15 bases in the middle. The CDR3 sequence is 15 residues long. Germline loops: CDR1 LNHNV, CDR2 YYDKDF (reference sequence). This CDR3 reads CATSSRREGLETQYF. CDR3 DNA: TGTGCCACCAGCAGTCGCCGCGAGGGCCTAGAGACCCAGTACTTC.

Only a few counts were recorded for this clone. The genes are TRBV25-1 and TRBJ1-1, with D unresolved. Trimming pared 4 bases from V and 11 bases from J, leaving 11 bases between. CDR1 is MGHDK and CDR2 is SYGVNS in the germline V gene. This CDR3 contains 11 residues. This CDR3 reads CASSVHDKAFF. CDR3 nucleotides: TGTGCCAGCAGTGTTCACGACAAGGCTTTCTTT. Full variable domain (outside the CDR3, taken from reference TRBV25-1 and TRBJ1-1): EADIYQTPRYLVIGTGKKITLECSQTMGHDKMYWYQQDPGMELHLIHYSYGVNSTEKGDLSSESTVSRIRTEHFPLTLESARPSHTSQYLCASSVHDKAFFGQGTRLTVV.

This clone was counted a few times. V is TRBV28 and J is TRBJ1-1; D is possibly TRBD1 (6 bases). The ends were cut back, 11 bases at V and 1 base at J, with 8 bases in the middle. Per the germline V gene, CDR1 is MDHEN and CDR2 is SYDVKM. CDR3 length: 11 amino acids. The CDR3 loop is CAGGQNTEAFF. DNA for the CDR3: TGTGCCGGGGGACAGAACACTGAAGCTTTCTTT.

Here the CDR3 reads CASSYSAGRAHEQYF. The CDR3 coding sequence is TGTGCCAGCAGTTACTCAGCAGGCAGGGCCCACGAGCAGTACTTC. V is TRBV6-5 and J is TRBJ2-7; TRBD1 might be the D (5 bases). From germline, CDR1 is MNHEY and CDR2 SVGAGI. The CDR3 covers 15 residues. Trimming shortened V by 0 bases and J by 5 bases, and 14 bases separated the two germline ends.

The V gene is TRBV7-3, the J gene TRBJ2-3; 8 bases align to TRBD2. The V gene end was trimmed by 5 bases and the J gene end by 5 bases; junction bases not matched to a gene: 6. The CDR3 runs to 14 residues. Germline CDR1 reads SGHTA; CDR2 reads FQGTGA. The CDR3 coding sequence is TGTGCCAGCAGCGAGACTAGCGCGGGAGATACGCAGTATTTT. It codes for CASSETSAGDTQYF.

This clone was picked up a small number of times. This rearrangement joins TRBV14 to TRBJ2-1; 12 bases are shared with TRBD2. CDR3 size: 17 residues. Germline CDR1 and CDR2: SGHDN and FVKESK. Trimming cost V 5 bases and J 1 base; bases outside gene matches: 6. The CDR3 coding sequence is TGTGCCAGCAGCTCGACTAGCGGGAGAGCATCCTACAATGAGCAGTTCTTC. This encodes CASSSTSGRASYNEQFF.

This clone was recorded a few times. Mismatch with germline at one junction end may stem from a read error. This rearrangement joins TRBV28 to TRBJ2-1; TRBD2 matches 8 bases. The germline gives CDR1 MDHEN, CDR2 SYDVKM. This CDR3 comprises 14 residues. CDR3 DNA sequence: TGTGCCAGCCTAAGCGGGAGCTCCTACAATGGGCAGTTCTTC. It specifies CASLSGSSYNGQFF. Full variable domain (remainder filled in from reference TRBV28 and TRBJ2-1): DVKVTQSSRYLVKRTGEKVFLECVQDMDHENMFWYRQDPGLGLRLIYFSYDVKMKEKGDIPEGYSVSREKKERFSLILESASTNQTSMYLCASLSGSSYNGQFFGPGTRLTVL.

The chain couples TRBV7-2 to TRBJ2-1; 11 bases agree with TRBD2. The V gene's germline CDR1 is SGHTA and CDR2 FQGNSA. V shed 3 bases and J 3 bases; nucleotides not matched to a gene: 10. The CDR3 has 18 residues. The CDR3: CASSFPAGTSGFYNEQFF. As DNA, the CDR3 is TGTGCCAGCAGCTTTCCGGCCGGGACTAGCGGATTCTACAATGAGCAGTTCTTC. The whole variable domain, remainder taken from reference TRBV7-2 and TRBJ2-1, is GAGVSQSPSNKVTEKGKDVELRCDPISGHTALYWYRQSLGQGLEFLIYFQGNSAPDKSGLPSDRFSAERTGGSVSTLTIQRTQQEDSAVYLCASSFPAGTSGFYNEQFFGPGTRLTVL.

This chain uses TRBV7-8 with TRBJ1-1; 7 bases map to TRBD1. In germline, CDR1 is SGHVS, CDR2 FQNEAQ. The V gene end was trimmed by 6 bases and the J gene end by 4 bases; junction bases not matched to a gene: 5. The CDR3 has 13 residues. CDR3 coding DNA: TGTGCCAGCAGTTCAACAGGGGTCACTGAAGCTTTCTTT. Protein: CASSSTGVTEAFF.

This chain uses TRBV19 with TRBJ1-2, with D perhaps TRBD1 (6 bases). Between the trimmed V and J ends, which lost 6 bases and 0 bases, there was a span of 11 bases. CDR1 is LNHDA, CDR2 SQIVND, per germline (reference sequence). The CDR3 spans 14 residues. The CDR3 bases are TGTGCCAGTAGGAGGGACATAGCTAACTATGGCTACACCTTC. Translating gives CASRRDIANYGYTF.

V is TRBV15 and J is TRBJ2-2; 8 nucleotides agree with TRBD2. Germline V lookup: CDR1 LNHNV, CDR2 YYDKDF (reference sequence). Trimming cost V 1 base and J 3 bases; bases outside gene matches: 4. The CDR3 consists of 16 residues. CDR3 region: CATSRGGGLYTGELFF. The CDR3 DNA is TGTGCCACCAGCAGAGGCGGGGGGCTGTACACCGGGGAGCTGTTTTTT.

V usage is TRBV4-1 and J usage is TRBJ2-5, with 10 positions matching TRBD2. The CDR3 consists of 15 residues. V shed 3 bases and J 11 bases; nucleotides not matched to a gene: 12. The germline gives CDR1 MGHRA, CDR2 YSYEKL. Here the CDR3 DNA reads TGCGCCAGCAGCCAGCCACAAGCGGGAGGGAGTGAGCAGTACTTC. It codes for CASSQPQAGGSEQYF.

This clone was observed a handful of times. The J gene is TRBJ2-5, the V gene TRBV7-2; possibly TRBD2 for D (5 bases). The CDR3 runs to 15 residues. Trimming left V 1 base short and J 5 bases short, with 14 bases between. The germline V gene encodes CDR1 SGHTA and CDR2 FQGNSA. The CDR3 DNA reads TGTGCCAGCAGCTTAGTTCTAGCAGGCCGGGAGACCCAGTACTTC. Residues: CASSLVLAGRETQYF. Drawing the rest from reference TRBV7-2 and TRBJ2-5, the complete variable domain is GAGVSQSPSNKVTEKGKDVELRCDPISGHTALYWYRQSLGQGLEFLIYFQGNSAPDKSGLPSDRFSAERTGGSVSTLTIQRTQQEDSAVYLCASSLVLAGRETQYFGPGTRLLVL.

This chain links TRBV9 with TRBJ2-3; TRBD2 matches 8 bases. Unmatched junction bases numbered 5, after V lost 0 bases and J lost 2 bases. Germline V gives CDR1 SGDLS, CDR2 YYNGEE. The CDR3 covers 16 residues. The CDR3: CASSVGLALFTDTQYF. CDR3 bases: TGTGCCAGCAGCGTAGGACTAGCGCTATTCACAGATACGCAGTATTTT.

V usage is TRBV28 and J usage is TRBJ1-3; D is undetermined. Trimming took 8 bases from V and 0 from J, leaving 8 bases between them. The CDR3 sequence is 13 residues long. Per germline, CDR1 MDHEN and CDR2 SYDVKM. Written as DNA, the CDR3 is TGTGCCAGCGGGAGAAGCTCTGGAAACACCATATATTTT. Its translation is CASGRSSGNTIYF.